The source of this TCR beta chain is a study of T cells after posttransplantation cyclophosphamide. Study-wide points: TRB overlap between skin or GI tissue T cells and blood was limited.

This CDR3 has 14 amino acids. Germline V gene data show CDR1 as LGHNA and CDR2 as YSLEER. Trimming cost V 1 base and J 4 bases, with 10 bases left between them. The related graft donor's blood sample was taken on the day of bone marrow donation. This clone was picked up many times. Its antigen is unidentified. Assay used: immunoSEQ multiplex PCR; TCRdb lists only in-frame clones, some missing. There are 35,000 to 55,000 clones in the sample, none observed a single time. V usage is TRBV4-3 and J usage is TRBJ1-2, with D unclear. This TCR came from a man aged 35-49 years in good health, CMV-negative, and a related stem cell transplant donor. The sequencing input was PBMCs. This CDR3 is CASSQVAQAYGYTF. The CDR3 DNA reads TGCGCCAGCAGCCAAGTCGCGCAAGCCTATGGCTACACCTTC.